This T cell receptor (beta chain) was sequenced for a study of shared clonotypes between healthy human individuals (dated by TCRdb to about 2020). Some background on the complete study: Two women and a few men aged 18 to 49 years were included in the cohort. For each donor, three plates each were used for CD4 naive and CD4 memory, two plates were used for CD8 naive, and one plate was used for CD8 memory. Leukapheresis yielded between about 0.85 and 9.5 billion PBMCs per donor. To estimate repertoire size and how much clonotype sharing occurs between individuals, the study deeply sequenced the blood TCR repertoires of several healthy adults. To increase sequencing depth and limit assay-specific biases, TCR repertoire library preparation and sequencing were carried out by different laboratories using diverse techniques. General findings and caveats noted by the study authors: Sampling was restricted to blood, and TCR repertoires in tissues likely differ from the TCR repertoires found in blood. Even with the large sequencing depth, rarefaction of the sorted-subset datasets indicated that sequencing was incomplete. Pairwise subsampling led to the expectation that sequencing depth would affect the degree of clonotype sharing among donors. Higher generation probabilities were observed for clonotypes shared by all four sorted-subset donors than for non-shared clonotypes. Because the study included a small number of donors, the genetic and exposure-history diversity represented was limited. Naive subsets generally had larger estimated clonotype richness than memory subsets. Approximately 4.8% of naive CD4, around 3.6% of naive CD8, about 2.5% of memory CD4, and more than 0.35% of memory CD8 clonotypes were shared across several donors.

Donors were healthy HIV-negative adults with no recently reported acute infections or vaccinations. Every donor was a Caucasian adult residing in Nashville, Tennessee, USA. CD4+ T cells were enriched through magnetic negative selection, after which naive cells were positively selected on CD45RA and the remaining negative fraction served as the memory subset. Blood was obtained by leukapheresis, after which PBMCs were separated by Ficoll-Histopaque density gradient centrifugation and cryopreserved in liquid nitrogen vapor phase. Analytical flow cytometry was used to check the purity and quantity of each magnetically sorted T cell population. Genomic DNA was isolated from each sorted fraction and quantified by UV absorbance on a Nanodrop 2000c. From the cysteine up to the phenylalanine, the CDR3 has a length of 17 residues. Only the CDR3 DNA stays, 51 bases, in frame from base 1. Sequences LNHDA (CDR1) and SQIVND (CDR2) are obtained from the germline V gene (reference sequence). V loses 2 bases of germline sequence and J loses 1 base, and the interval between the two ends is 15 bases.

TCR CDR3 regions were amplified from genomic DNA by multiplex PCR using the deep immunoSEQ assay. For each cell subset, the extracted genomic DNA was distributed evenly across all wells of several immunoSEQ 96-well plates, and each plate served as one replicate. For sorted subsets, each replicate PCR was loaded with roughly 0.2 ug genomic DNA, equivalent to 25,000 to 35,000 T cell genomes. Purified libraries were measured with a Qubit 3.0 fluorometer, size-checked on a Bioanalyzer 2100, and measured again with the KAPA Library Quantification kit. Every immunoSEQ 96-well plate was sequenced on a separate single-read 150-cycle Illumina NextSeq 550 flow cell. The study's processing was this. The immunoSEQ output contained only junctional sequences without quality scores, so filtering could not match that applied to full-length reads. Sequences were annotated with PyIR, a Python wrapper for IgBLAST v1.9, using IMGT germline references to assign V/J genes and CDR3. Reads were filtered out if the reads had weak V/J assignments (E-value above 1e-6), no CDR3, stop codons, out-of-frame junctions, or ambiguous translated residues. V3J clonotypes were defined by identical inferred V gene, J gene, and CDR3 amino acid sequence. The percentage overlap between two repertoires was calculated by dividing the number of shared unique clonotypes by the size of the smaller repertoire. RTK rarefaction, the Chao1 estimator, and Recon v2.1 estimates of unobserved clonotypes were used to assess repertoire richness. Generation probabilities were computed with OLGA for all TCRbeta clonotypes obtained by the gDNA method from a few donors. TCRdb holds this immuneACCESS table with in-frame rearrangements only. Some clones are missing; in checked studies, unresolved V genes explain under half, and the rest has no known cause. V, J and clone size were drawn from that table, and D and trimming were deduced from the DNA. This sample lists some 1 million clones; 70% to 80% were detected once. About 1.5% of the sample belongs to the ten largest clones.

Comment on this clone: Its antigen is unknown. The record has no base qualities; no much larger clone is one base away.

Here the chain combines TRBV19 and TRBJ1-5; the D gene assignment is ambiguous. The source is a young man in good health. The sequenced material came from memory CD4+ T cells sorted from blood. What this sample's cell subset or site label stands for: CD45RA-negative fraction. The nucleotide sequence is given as TGTGCCAGTAGTATAACCGGCAGGCGGAGGAGCAATCAGCCCCAGCATTTT. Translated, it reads CASSITGRRRSNQPQHF. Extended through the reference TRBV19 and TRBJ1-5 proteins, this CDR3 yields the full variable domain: DGGITQSPKYLFRKEGQNVTLSCEQNLNHDAMYWYRQDPGQGLRLIYYSQIVNDFQKGDIAEGYSVSREKKESFPLTVTSAQKNPTAFYLCASSITGRRRSNQPQHFGDGTRLSIL.